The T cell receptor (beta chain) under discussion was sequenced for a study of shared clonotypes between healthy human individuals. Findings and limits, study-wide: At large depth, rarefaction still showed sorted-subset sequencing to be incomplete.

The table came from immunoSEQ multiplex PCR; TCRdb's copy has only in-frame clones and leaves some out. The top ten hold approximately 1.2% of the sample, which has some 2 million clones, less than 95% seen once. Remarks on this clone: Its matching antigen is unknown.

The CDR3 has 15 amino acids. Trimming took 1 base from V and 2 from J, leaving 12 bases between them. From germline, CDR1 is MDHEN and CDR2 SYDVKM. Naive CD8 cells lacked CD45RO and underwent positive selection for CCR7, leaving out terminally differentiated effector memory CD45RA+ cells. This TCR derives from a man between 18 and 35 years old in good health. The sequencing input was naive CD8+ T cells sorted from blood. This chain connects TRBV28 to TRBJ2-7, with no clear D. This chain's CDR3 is CASSLYSGTPYEQYF. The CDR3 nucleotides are TGTGCCAGCAGTTTATATTCAGGAACCCCCTACGAGCAGTACTTC. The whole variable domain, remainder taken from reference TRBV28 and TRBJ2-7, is DVKVTQSSRYLVKRTGEKVFLECVQDMDHENMFWYRQDPGLGLRLIYFSYDVKMKEKGDIPEGYSVSREKKERFSLILESASTNQTSMYLCASSLYSGTPYEQYFGPGTRLTVT.